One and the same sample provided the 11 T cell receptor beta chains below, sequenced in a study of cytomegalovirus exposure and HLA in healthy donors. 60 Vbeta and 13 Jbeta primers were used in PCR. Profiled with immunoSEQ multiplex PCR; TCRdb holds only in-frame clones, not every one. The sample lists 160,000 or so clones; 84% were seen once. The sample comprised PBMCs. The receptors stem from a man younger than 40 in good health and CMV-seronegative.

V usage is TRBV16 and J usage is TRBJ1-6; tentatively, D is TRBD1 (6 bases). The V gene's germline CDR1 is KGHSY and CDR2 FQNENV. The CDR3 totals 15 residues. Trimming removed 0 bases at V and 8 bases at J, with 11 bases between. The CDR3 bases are TGTGCCAGCAGCCAATCCCAGGGGCGATATTCACCCCTCCACTTT. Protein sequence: CASSQSQGRYSPLHF. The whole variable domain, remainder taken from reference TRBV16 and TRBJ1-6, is GEEVAQTPKHLVRGEGQKAKLYCAPIKGHSYVFWYQQVLKNEFKFLISFQNENVFDETGMPKERFSAKCLPNSPCSLEIQATKLEDSAVYFCASSQSQGRYSPLHFGNGTRLTVT.

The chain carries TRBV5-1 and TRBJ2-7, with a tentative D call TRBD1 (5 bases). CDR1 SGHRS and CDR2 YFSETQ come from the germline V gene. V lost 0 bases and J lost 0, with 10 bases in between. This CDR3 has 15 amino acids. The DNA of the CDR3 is TGCGCCAGCAGCTTGGCAGGGCCGAGCTCCTACGAGCAGTACTTC. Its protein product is CASSLAGPSSYEQYF.

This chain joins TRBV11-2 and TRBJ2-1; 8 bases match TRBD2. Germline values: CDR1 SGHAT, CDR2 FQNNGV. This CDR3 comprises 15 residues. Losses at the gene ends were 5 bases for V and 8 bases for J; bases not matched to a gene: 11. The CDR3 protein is CASSPGTSRGDEQFF. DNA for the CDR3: TGTGCCAGCAGCCCGGGGACTAGTCGTGGGGATGAGCAGTTCTTC. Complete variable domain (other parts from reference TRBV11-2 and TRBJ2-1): EAGVAQSPRYKIIEKRQSVAFWCNPISGHATLYWYQQILGQGPKLLIQFQNNGVVDDSQLPKDRFSAERLKGVDSTLKIQPAKLEDSAVYLCASSPGTSRGDEQFFGPGTRLTVL.

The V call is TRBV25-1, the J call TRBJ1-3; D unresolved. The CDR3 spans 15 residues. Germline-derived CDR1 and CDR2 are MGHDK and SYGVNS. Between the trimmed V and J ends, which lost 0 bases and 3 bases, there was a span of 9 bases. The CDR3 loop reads CASSEYGVGGNTIYF. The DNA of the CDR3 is TGTGCCAGCAGTGAATACGGGGTGGGTGGAAACACCATATATTTT.

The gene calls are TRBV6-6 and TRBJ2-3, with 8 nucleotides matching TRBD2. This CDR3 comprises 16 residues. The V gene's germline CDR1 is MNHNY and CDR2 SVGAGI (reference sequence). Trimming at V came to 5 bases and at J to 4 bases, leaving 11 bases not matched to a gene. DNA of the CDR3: TGTGCCAGCAGTCAGCCCGGGAGGGGGACCTCAGATACGCAGTATTTT. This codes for CASSQPGRGTSDTQYF.

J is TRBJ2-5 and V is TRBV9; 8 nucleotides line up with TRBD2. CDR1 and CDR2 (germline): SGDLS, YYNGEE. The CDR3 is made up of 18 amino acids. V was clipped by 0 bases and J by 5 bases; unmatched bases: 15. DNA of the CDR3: TGTGCCAGCAGCGTAGAAAGTGTCGGACTAGCAGGTTCGGAGACCCAGTACTTC. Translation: CASSVESVGLAGSETQYF. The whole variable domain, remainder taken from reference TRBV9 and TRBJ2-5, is DSGVTQTPKHLITATGQRVTLRCSPRSGDLSVYWYQQSLDQGLQFLIQYYNGEERAKGNILERFSAQQFPDLHSELNLSSLELGDSALYFCASSVESVGLAGSETQYFGPGTRLLVL.

The CDR3 protein is CASSEFLVTYEQYF. CDR3 DNA: TGTGCCAGCAGTGAATTCTTAGTTACCTACGAGCAGTACTTC. The chain joins TRBV2 to TRBJ2-7; D not resolved. CDR3 length equals 14 residues. The V end lost 2 bases, the J end lost 2 bases, and 10 bases lay between the germline ends. The germline CDR1 and CDR2 sequences are SNHLY and FYNNEI.

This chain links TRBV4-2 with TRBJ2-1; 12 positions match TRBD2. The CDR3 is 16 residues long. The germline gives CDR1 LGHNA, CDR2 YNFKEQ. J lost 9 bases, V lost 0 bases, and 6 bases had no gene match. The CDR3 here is CASSQDRLAGGGEQFF. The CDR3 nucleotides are TGTGCCAGCAGCCAAGATAGGCTAGCGGGAGGGGGTGAGCAGTTCTTC.

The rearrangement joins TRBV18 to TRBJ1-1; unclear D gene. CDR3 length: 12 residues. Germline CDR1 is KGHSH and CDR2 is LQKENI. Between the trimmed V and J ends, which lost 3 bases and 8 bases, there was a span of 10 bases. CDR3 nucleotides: TGTGCCAGCTCACCTGGCGACTTAGAAGCTTTCTTT. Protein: CASSPGDLEAFF.

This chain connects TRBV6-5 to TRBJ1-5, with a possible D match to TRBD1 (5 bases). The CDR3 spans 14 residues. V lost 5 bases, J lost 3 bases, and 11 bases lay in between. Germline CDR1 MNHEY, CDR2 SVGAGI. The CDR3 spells CASSDAGNNQPQHF. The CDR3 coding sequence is TGTGCCAGCAGTGACGCAGGGAACAATCAGCCCCAGCATTTT.

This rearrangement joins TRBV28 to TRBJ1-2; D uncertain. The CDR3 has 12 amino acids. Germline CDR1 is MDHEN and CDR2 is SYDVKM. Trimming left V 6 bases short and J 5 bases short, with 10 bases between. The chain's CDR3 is CASSLWEYGYTF. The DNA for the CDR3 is TGTGCCAGCAGCCTCTGGGAGTATGGCTACACCTTC.